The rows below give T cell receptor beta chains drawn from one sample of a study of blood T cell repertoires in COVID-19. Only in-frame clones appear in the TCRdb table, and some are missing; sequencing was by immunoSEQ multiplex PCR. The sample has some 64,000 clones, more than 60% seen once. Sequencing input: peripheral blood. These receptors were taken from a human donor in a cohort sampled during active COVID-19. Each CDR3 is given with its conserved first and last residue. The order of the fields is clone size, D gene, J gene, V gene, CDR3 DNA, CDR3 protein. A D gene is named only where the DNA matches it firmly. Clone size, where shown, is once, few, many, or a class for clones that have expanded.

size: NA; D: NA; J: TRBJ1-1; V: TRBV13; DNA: TGTGCCAGCAGCAAAAAAAGATTACGGGGGGGCGTGGGCACTGAAGCTTTCTTT; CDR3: CASSKKRLRGGVGTEAFF
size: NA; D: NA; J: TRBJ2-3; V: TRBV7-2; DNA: TGTGCCTCCGCTCGCCAAAGTCGGGATACGCAGTATTTT; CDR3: CASARQSRDTQYF
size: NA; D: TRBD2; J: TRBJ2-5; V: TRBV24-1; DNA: TGTGCCACCAGTGGGGCGGGACTAGCAGAAGTGAAGACCCAGTACTTC; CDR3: CATSGAGLAEVKTQYF
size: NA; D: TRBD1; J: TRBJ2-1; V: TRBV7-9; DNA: TGTGCCAGCAGCTTACGGACAGGGCCGTACAATGAGCAGTTCTTC; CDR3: CASSLRTGPYNEQFF
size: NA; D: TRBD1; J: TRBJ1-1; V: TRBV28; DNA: TGTGCCAGCAGTTTAAGCGGACAGGGGGAAGCTTTCTTT; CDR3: CASSLSGQGEAFF
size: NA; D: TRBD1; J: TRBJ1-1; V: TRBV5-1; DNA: TGCGCCAGCACAGACAGGGGTATGGGGAACACTGAAGCTTTCTTT; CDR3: CASTDRGMGNTEAFF
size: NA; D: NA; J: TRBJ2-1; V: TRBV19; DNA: TGTGCCAGTAGGGGCTTAGGGGGTGAGCAGTTCTTC; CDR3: CASRGLGGEQFF
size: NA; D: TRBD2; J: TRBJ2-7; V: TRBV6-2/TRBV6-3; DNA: TGTGCCAGCAGCCGGAGACTAGCGGGGTTCTACGAGCAGTACTTC; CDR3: CASSRRLAGFYEQYF
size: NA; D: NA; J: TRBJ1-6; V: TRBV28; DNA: TGTGCCAGCAGTTACGTAACCCGGAATTCACCCCTCCACTTT; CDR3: CASSYVTRNSPLHF
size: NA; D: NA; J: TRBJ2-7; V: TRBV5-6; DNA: TGTGCCAGCAGCGGGGCGGACGACGAGCAGTACTTC; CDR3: CASSGADDEQYF
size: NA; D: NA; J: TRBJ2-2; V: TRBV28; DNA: TGTGCCAGCAAGCCAGGGGTGGGGAACACCGGGGAGCTGTTTTTT; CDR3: CASKPGVGNTGELFF
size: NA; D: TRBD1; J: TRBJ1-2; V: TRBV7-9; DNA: TGTGCCAGCAGCTTAGCGCGGACAGGCGGCTACACCTTC; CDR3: CASSLARTGGYTF
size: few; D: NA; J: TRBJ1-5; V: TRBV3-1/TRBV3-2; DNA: TGTGCCAGCAGCCAAGCGAACTATAGCAATCAGCCCCAGCATTTT; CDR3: CASSQANYSNQPQHF
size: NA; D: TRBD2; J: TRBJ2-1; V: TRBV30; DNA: TGTGCCTGGAGACCCGGGACTAGCGGGTACAATGAGCAGTTCTTC; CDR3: CAWRPGTSGYNEQFF
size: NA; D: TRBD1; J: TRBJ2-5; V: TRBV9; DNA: TGTGCCAGCAGCCCAGGGGGAAGGGATGGGGAGACCCAGTACTTC; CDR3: CASSPGGRDGETQYF
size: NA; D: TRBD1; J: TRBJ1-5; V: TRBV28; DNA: TGTGCCAGCAGTTTTGGGGACAGGGCTCTTCAGCCCCAGCATTTT; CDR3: CASSFGDRALQPQHF
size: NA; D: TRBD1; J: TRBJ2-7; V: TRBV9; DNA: TGTGCCAGCAGCGTAGGGCCAGGGGGCGACTACGAGCAGTACTTC; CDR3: CASSVGPGGDYEQYF
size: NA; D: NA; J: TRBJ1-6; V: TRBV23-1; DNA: TGCGCCAGCAGTCAATCCGTCGGTGGAGGTGAACGGAATAATTCACCCCTCCACTTT; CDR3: CASSQSVGGGERNNSPLHF
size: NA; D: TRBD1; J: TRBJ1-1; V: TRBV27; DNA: TGTGCCAGCTCGACAGGGCTCGGCACTGAAGCTTTCTTT; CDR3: CASSTGLGTEAFF
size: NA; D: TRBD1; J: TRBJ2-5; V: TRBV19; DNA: TGTGCCAGTTCACCGGGACAGGGGGCGACGACCCAGTACTTC; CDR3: CASSPGQGATTQYF
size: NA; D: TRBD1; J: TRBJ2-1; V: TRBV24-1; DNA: TGTGCCACCAGTGATCCTTGGACAGGGCTCAATGAGCAGTTCTTC; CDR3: CATSDPWTGLNEQFF
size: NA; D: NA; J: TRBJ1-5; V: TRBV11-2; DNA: TGTGCCAGCAGCTTGTCCGGGGATCAGCCCCAGCATTTT; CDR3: CASSLSGDQPQHF
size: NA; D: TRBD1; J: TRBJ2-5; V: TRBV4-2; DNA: TGTGCCAGCAGCCAAACAGGGGGCAAGGAGACCCAGTACTTC; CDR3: CASSQTGGKETQYF
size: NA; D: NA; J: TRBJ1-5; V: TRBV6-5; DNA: TGTGCCAGCGGGAGGGTGAGCGGCAATCAGCCCCAGCATTTT; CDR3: CASGRVSGNQPQHF
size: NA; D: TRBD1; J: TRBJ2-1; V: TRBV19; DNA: TGTGCCAGTAGACCCCGGGACAGGGGGGGTTGGAATGAGCAGTTCTTC; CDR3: CASRPRDRGGWNEQFF
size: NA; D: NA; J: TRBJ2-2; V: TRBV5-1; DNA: TGCGCCAGCAGCTTGGCGGCGGGACTGAACACCGGGGAGCTGTTTTTT; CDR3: CASSLAAGLNTGELFF
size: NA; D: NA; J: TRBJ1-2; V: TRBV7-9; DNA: TGTGCCAGCAGCTTAGACAGGGAGACCGCTAACTATGGCTACACCTTC; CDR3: CASSLDRETANYGYTF
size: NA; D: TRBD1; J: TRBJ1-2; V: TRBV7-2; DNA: TGTGCCAGCAGCTTAATAAGGGGGCGCGCTAACTATGGCTACACCTTC; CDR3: CASSLIRGRANYGYTF
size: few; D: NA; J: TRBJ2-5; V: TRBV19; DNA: TGTGCCAGTAGTGGGGGCCTACAAGAGACCCAGTACTTC; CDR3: CASSGGLQETQYF
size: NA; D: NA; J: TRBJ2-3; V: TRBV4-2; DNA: TGTGCCAGCAGCCAAGGAAGTAGCGGCGCAGATACGCAGTATTTT; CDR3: CASSQGSSGADTQYF
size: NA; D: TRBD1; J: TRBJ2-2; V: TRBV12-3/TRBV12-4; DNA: TGTGCCAGCAGTCGGACAGGCACCGGGGAGCTGTTTTTT; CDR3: CASSRTGTGELFF
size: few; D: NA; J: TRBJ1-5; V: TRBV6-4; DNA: TGTGCCAGCAGTGAGGGGCGTGGGGGGACCCAGCATTTT; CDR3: CASSEGRGGTQHF
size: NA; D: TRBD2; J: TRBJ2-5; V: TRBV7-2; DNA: TGTGCCAGCAGCTTAGGAGGCGGGGGGCGTTCGAAGACCCAGTACTTC; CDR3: CASSLGGGGRSKTQYF
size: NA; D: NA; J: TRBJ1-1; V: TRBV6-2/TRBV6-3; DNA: TGTGCCAGCAGTTATCCGAGTGGGCCCAACACTGAAGCTTTCTTT; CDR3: CASSYPSGPNTEAFF
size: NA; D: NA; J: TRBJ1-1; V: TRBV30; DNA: TGTGCCTGGAGTCCAGATGGCCAGAACACTGAAGCTTTCTTT; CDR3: CAWSPDGQNTEAFF
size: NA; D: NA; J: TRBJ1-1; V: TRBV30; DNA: TGTGCCTGGAGCGGACAACCGAACACTGAAGCTTTCTTT; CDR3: CAWSGQPNTEAFF
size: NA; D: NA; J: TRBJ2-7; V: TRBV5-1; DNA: TGCGCCAGCACTATACAGGGTGGCGAGCAGTACTTC; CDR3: CASTIQGGEQYF
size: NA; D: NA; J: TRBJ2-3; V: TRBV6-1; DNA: TGTGCCAGCAGTGAACTGGGCTACACAGATACGCAGTATTTT; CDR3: CASSELGYTDTQYF
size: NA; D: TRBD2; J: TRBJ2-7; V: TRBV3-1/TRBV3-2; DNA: TGTGCCAGCAGCGCTAGCGGGGGGCCGATCTACGAGCAGTACTTC; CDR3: CASSASGGPIYEQYF
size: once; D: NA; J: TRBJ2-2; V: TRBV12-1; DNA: TGTGCCAGCAGCTCAAACACAGGGGGGGAAACCGGGGAGCTGTTTTTT; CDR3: CASSSNTGGETGELFF
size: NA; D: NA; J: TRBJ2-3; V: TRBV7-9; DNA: TGTGCCAGCAGTGAGGGGTCTAGCGTTGGCACAGATACGCAGTATTTT; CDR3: CASSEGSSVGTDTQYF
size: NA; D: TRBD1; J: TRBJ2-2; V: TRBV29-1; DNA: TGCAGCGTTCGACAGGGGGCAGGGACCGGGGAGCTGTTTTTT; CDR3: CSVRQGAGTGELFF
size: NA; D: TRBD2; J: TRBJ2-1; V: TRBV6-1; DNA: TGTGCCAGCAGTGAGGCGGGGGGAAACAATGAGCAGTTCTTC; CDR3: CASSEAGGNNEQFF
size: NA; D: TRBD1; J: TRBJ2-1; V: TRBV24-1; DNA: TGTGCCACCAGTGAGCAGACAGGGTCCTACAATGAGCAGTTCTTC; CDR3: CATSEQTGSYNEQFF
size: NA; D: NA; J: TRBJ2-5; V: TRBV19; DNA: TGTGCCAGTAGTTCCGGCCGCGAGGGGACCCAGTACTTC; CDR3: CASSSGREGTQYF